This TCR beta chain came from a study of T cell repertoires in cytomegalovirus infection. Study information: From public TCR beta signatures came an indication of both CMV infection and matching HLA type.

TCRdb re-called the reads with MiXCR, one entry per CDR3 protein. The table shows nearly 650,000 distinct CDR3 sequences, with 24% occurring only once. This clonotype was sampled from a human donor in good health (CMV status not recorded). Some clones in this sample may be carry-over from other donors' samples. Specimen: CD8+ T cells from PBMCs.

The CDR3 region is CSVEGRAVTGANVLTF. DNA of the CDR3: TGCAGCGTTGAAGGTAGGGCCGTTACTGGGGCCAACGTCCTGACTTTC. The V and J genes are TRBV29-1 and TRBJ2-6; D gene uncertain. CDR3 size: 16 residues. The germline gives CDR1 SQVTM, CDR2 ANQGSEA. V was shortened by 1 base and J by 2 bases, with 12 bases between the two germline ends.